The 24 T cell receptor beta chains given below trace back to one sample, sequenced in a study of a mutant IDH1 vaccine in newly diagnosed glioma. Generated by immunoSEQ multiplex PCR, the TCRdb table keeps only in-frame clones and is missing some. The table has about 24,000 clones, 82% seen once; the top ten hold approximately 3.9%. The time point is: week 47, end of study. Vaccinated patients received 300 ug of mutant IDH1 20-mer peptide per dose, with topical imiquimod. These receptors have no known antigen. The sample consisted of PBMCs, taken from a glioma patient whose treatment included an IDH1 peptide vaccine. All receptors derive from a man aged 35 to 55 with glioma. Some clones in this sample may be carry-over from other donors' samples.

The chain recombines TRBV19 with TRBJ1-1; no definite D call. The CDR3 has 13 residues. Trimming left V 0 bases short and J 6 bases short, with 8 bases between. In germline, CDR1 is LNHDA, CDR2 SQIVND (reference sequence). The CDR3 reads CASSIDRAAEAFF. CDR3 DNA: TGTGCCAGTAGTATAGATCGGGCCGCTGAAGCTTTCTTT.

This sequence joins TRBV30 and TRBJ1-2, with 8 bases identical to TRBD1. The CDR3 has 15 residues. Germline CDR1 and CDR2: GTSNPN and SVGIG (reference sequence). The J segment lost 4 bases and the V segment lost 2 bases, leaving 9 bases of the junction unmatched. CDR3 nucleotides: TGTGCCTGGAGTCAATGGGACAGGACGACCTATGGCTACACCTTC. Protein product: CAWSQWDRTTYGYTF.

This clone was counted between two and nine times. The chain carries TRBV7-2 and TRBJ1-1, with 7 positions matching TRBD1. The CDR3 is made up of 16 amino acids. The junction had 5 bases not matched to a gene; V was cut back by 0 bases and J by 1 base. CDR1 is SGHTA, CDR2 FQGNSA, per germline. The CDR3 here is CASSLASGGRNTEAFF. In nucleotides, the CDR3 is TGTGCCAGCAGCTTAGCGTCAGGGGGAAGGAACACTGAAGCTTTCTTT. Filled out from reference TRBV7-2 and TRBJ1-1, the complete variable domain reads GAGVSQSPSNKVTEKGKDVELRCDPISGHTALYWYRQSLGQGLEFLIYFQGNSAPDKSGLPSDRFSAERTGGSVSTLTIQRTQQEDSAVYLCASSLASGGRNTEAFFGQGTRLTVV.

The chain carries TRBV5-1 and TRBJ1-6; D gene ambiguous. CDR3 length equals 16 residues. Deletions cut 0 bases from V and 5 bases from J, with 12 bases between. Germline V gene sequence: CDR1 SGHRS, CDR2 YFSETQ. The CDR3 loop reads CASSLGVGVDNSPLHF. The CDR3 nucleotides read TGCGCCAGCAGCTTGGGCGTCGGGGTGGATAATTCACCCCTCCACTTT. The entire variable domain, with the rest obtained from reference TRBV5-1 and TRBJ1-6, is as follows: KAGVTQTPRYLIKTRGQQVTLSCSPISGHRSVSWYQQTPGQGLQFLFEYFSETQRNKGNFPGRFSGRQFSNSRSEMNVSTLELGDSALYLCASSLGVGVDNSPLHFGNGTRLTVT.

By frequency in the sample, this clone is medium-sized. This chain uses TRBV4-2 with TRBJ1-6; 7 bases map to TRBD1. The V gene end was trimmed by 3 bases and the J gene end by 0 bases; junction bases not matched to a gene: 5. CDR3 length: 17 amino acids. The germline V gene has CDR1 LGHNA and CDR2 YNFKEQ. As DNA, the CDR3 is TGTGCCAGCAGCCAGGCCCGGGACAGCTCCTATAATTCACCCCTCCACTTT. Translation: CASSQARDSSYNSPLHF.

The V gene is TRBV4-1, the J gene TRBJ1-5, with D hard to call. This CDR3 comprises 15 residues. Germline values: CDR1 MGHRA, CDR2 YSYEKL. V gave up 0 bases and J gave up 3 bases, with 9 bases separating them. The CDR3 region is CASSQDQNPNQPQHF. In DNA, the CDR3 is TGCGCCAGCAGCCAAGATCAGAATCCCAATCAGCCCCAGCATTTT.

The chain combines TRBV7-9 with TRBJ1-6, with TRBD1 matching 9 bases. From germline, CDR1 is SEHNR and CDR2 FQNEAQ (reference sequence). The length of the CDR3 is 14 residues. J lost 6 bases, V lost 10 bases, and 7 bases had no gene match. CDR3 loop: CATGQGSANSPLHF. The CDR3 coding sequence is TGTGCCACCGGACAGGGGTCGGCTAATTCACCCCTCCACTTT.

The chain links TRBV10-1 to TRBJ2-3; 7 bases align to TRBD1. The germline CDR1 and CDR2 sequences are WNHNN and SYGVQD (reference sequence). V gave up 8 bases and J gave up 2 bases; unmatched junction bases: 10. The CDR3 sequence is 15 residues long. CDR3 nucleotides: TGCGCCAGCTCAAGAGGGGACAGCCCCACAGATACGCAGTATTTT. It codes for CASSRGDSPTDTQYF.

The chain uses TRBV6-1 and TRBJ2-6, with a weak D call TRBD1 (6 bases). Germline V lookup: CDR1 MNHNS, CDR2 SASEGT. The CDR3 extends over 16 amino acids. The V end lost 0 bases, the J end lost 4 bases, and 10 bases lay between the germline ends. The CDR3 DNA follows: TGTGCCAGCAGTGAAGCAGCAGGGGTCGGGGCCAACGTCCTGACTTTC. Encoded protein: CASSEAAGVGANVLTF.

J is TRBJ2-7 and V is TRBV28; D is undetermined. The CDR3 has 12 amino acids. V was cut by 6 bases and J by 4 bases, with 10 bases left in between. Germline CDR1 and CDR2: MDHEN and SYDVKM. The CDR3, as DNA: TGTGCCAGCAGATCGACCCCTTACGAGCAGTACTTC. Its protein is CASRSTPYEQYF. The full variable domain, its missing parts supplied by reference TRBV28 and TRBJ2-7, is DVKVTQSSRYLVKRTGEKVFLECVQDMDHENMFWYRQDPGLGLRLIYFSYDVKMKEKGDIPEGYSVSREKKERFSLILESASTNQTSMYLCASRSTPYEQYFGPGTRLTVT.

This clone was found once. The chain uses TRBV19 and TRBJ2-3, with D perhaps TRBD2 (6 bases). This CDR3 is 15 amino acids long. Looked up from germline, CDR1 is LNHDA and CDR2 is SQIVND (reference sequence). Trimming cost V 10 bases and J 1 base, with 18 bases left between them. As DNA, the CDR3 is TGTGCCACTTTCCCAAGCGGGCGGGGCACAGATACGCAGTATTTT. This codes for CATFPSGRGTDTQYF.

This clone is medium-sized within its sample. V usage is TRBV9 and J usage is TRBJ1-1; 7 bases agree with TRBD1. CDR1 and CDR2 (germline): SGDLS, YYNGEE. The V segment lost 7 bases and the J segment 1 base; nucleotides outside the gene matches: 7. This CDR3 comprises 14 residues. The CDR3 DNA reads TGTGCCAGCGCTCCCGGGACAGCGAACACTGAAGCTTTCTTT. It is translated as CASAPGTANTEAFF.

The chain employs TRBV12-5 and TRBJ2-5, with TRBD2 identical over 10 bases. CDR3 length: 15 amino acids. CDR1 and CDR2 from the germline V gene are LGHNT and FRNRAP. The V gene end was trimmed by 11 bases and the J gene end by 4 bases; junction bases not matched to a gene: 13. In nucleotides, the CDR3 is TGTGCTTCAGGTATAGGGACTAGCGCCTCAGAGACCCAGTACTTC. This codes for CASGIGTSASETQYF.

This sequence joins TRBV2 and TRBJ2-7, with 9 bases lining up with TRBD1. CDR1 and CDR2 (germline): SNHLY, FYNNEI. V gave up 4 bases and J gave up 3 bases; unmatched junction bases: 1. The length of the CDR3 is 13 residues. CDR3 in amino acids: CASSGQGGYEQYF. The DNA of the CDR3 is TGTGCCAGCAGTGGACAGGGGGGCTACGAGCAGTACTTC. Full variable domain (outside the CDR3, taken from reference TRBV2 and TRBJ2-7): EPEVTQTPSHQVTQMGQEVILRCVPISNHLYFYWYRQILGQKVEFLVSFYNNEISEKSEIFDDQFSVERPDGSNFTLKIRSTKLEDSAMYFCASSGQGGYEQYFGPGTRLTVT.

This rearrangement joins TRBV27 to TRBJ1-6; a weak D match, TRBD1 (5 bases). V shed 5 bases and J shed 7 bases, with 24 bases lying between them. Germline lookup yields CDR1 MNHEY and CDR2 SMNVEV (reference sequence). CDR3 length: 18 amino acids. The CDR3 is CASSLKFGALGSNSPLHF. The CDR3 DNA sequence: TGTGCCAGCAGTCTAAAATTTGGGGCTCTGGGGTCGAATTCACCCCTCCACTTT.

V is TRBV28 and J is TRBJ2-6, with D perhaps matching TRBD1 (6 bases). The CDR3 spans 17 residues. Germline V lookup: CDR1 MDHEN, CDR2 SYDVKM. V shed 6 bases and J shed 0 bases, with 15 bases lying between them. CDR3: CASRHQGTSSGANVLTF. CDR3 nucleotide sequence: TGTGCCAGCAGGCATCAGGGGACATCCTCTGGGGCCAACGTCCTGACTTTC.

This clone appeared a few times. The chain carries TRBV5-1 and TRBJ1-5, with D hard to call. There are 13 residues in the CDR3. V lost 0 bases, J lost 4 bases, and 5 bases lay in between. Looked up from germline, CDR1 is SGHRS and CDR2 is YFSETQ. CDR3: CASSLGVNQPQHF. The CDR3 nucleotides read TGCGCCAGCAGCTTGGGGGTGAATCAGCCCCAGCATTTT.

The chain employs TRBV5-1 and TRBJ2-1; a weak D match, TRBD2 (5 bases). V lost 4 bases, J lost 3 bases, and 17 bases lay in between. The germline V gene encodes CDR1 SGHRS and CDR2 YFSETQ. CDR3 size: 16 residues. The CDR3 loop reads CASSGGPSRFYNEQFF. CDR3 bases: TGCGCCAGCAGCGGAGGACCAAGTCGGTTCTACAATGAGCAGTTCTTC.

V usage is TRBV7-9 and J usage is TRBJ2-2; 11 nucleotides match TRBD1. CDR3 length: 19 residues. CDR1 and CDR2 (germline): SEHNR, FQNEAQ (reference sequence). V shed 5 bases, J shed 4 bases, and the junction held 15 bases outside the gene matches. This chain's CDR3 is CASSTISGTGGPVTGELFF. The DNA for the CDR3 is TGTGCCAGCAGCACCATCTCCGGGACAGGGGGACCGGTCACCGGGGAGCTGTTTTTT.

CDR3 protein: CASSEDPGSKDSNQPQHF. DNA for the CDR3: TGTGCCAGCAGCGAGGACCCGGGGTCTAAGGATAGCAATCAGCCCCAGCATTTT. The rearrangement uses TRBV9 and TRBJ1-5; D is ambiguous. V was pared by 3 bases and J by 0 bases, with 19 bases between. Germline V CDR1 and CDR2: SGDLS, YYNGEE. This CDR3 contains 18 residues.

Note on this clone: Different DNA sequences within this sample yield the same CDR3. The CDR3: CATSRDRGREQYF. CDR3 coding DNA: TGTGCCACCAGCAGAGATAGAGGGCGCGAGCAGTACTTC. The V gene is TRBV15, the J gene TRBJ2-7; D may be TRBD2 (5 bases). From germline, CDR1 is LNHNV and CDR2 YYDKDF (reference sequence). This CDR3 has 13 amino acids. Trimming left V 0 bases short and J 6 bases short, with 9 bases between.

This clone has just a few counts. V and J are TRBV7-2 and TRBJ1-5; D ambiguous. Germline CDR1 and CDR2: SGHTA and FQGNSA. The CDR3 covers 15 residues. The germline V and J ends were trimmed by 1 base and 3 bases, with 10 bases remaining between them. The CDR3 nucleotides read TGTGCCAGCAGCTTAGACAGTCCTGACAATCAGCCCCAGCATTTT. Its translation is CASSLDSPDNQPQHF.

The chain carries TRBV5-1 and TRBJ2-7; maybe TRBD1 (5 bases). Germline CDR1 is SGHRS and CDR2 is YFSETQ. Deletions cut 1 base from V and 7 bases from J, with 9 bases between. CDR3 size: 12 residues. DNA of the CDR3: TGCGCCAGCAGCTTGATAGGGGCGGAGCAGTACTTC. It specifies CASSLIGAEQYF.

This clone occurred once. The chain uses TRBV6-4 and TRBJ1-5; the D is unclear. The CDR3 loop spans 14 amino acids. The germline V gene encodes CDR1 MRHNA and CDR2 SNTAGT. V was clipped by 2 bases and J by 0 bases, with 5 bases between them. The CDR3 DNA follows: TGTGCCAGCAGTGACACAGATAGCAATCAGCCCCAGCATTTT. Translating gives CASSDTDSNQPQHF.